These 4 T cell receptor beta chains share one sample of origin, sequenced in a study of blood T cell repertoires in COVID-19. The assay was immunoSEQ multiplex PCR, and TCRdb's table has in-frame clones only and misses some. The sample lists about 100,000 clones; 80% to 95% were seen once. The sample taken for sequencing was peripheral blood. Receptor source: a woman in her forties or fifties with COVID-19, enrolled during active disease.

The J gene is TRBJ1-2, the V gene TRBV14, with D possibly being TRBD1 (5 bases). This CDR3 spans 16 amino acids. V was trimmed by 0 bases and J by 3 bases, leaving 14 bases between them. Germline V CDR1 and CDR2: SGHDN, FVKESK. The CDR3 loop reads CASSQEWGREDYGYTF. CDR3 DNA sequence: TGTGCCAGCAGCCAAGAGTGGGGCAGGGAAGACTATGGCTACACCTTC.

The V call is TRBV30, the J call TRBJ1-1, with D possibly being TRBD1 (5 bases). CDR1 is GTSNPN, CDR2 SVGIG, per germline (reference sequence). CDR3 size: 14 residues. The V gene lost 1 base and the J gene lost 4 bases, with 13 bases spanning the gap. The CDR3, as DNA: TGTGCCTGGAGTGGGGGGGTGGTGGGCACTGAAGCTTTCTTT. Its protein is CAWSGGVVGTEAFF.

The table lists this clone with a count of one. This sequence joins TRBV7-9 and TRBJ1-5; D is unresolved. CDR1 and CDR2 (germline): SEHNR, FQNEAQ (reference sequence). The CDR3 runs 14 residues. The V end was cut by 1 base, the J end by 1 base, with 5 bases between. The CDR3 reads CASSLGRSNQPQHF. CDR3 in DNA: TGTGCCAGCAGCTTAGGGAGGAGCAATCAGCCCCAGCATTTT.

The chain uses TRBV19 and TRBJ1-6; 10 bases line up with TRBD1. The CDR3 has 14 residues. Trimming cost V 4 bases and J 10 bases; bases outside gene matches: 4. Germline V gene data show CDR1 as LNHDA and CDR2 as SQIVND (reference sequence). CDR3 coding DNA: TGTGCCAGTAGTACCGGGACAGGGGTGTCACCCCTCCACTTT. Encoded protein: CASSTGTGVSPLHF.